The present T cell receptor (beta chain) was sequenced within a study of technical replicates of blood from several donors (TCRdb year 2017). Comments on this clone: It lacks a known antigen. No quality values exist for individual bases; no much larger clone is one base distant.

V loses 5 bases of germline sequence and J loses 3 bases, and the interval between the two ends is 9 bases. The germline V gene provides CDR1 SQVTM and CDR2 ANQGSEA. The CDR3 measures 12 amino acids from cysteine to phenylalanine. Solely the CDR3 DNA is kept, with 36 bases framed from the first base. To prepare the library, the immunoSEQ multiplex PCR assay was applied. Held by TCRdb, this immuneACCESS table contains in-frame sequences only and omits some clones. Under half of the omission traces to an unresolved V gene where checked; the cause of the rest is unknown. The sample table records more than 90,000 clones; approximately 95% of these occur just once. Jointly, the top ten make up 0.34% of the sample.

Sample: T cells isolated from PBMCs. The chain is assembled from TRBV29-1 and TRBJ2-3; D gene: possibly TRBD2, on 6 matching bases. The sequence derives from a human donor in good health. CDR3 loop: CSVRRETDTQYF. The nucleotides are TGCAGCGTTCGGCGGGAAACAGATACGCAGTATTTT.